The clone carrying this T cell receptor beta chain was counted many times. This sample was taken from a study of T cell repertoires in cytomegalovirus infection. CDR1 SGHVS and CDR2 FQNEAQ come from the germline V gene. CDR3 length equals 19 residues. After removal of 5 bases from V and 6 bases from J, the junction contained 17 bases not matched to a gene. MiXCR, run by TCRdb on the reads, gives a single entry per CDR3 protein. Here the sample spans about 530,000 distinct CDR3 sequences, around a quarter being singletons. The rearrangement links TRBV7-8 to TRBJ2-3, with TRBD2 identical over 13 bases. This receptor was taken from a human donor in good health (CMV status not recorded). Some clones in this sample may be carry-over from other donors' samples. Specimen: PBMCs. The CDR3 DNA reads TGTGCCAGCAGCCCCGAGTCCTACGGGACTAGCGGGGACAGGGATACGCAGTATTTT. Translated: CASSPESYGTSGDRDTQYF.